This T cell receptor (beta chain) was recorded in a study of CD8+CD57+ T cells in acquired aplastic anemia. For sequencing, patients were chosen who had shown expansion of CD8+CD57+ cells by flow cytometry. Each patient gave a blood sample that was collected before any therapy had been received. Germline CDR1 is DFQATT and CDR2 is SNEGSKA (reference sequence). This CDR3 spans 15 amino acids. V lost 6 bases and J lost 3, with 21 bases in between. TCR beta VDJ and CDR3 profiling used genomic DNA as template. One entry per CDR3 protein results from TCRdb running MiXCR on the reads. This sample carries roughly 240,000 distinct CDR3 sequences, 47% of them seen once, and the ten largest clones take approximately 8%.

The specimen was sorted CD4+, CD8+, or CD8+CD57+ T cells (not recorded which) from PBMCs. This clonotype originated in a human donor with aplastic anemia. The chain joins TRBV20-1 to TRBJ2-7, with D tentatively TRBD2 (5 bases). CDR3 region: CSASSDGGPSYEQYF. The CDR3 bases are TGCAGTGCCAGCAGTGATGGCGGGCCGAGCTACGAGCAGTACTTC.